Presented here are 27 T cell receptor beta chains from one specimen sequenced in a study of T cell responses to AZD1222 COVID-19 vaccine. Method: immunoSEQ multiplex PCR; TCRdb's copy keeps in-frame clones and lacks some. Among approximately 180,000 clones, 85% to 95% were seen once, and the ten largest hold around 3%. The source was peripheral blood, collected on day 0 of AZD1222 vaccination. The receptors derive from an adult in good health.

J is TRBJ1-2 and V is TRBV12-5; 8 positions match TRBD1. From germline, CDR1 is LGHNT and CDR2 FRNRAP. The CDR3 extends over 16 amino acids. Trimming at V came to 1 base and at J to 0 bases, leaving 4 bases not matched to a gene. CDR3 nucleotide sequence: TGTGCTAGTGGTTTGGGGAACAGGGGGGCTAACTATGGCTACACCTTC. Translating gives CASGLGNRGANYGYTF.

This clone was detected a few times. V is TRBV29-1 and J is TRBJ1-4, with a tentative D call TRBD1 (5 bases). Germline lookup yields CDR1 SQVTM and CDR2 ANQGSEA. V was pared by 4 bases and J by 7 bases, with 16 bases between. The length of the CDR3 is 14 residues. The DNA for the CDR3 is TGCAGCGTTGCGATCCGGGCGGGGCTTGAAAAACTGTTTTTT. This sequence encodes CSVAIRAGLEKLFF.

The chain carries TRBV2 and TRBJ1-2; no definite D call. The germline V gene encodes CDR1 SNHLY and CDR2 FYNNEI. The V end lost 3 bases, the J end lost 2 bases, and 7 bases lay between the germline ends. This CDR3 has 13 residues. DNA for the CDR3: TGTGCCAGCAGTGAGGAGGGCAACTATGGCTACACCTTC. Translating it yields CASSEEGNYGYTF. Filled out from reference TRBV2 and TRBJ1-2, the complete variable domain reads EPEVTQTPSHQVTQMGQEVILRCVPISNHLYFYWYRQILGQKVEFLVSFYNNEISEKSEIFDDQFSVERPDGSNFTLKIRSTKLEDSAMYFCASSEEGNYGYTFGSGTRLTVV.

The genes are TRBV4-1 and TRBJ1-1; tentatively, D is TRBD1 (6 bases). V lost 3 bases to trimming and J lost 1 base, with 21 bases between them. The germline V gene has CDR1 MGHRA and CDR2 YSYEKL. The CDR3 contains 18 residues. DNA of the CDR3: TGCGCCAGCAGCCACTCCTCCACAGGGTTCGGTGGGAACACTGAAGCTTTCTTT. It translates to CASSHSSTGFGGNTEAFF.

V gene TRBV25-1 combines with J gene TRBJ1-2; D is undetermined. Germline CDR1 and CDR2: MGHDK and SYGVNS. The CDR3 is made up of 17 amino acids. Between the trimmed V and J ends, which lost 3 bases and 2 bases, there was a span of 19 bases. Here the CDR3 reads CASSDLLLDGKNYGYTF. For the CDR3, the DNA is TGTGCCAGCAGTGATTTGCTCCTCGACGGGAAGAACTATGGCTACACCTTC.

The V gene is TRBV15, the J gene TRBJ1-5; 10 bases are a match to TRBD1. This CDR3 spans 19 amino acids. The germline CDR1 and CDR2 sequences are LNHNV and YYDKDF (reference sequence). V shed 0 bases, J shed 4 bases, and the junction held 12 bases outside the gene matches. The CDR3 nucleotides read TGTGCCACCAGCAGAGAGGGACAGGGGTCAACAAGACTAAATCAGCCCCAGCATTTT. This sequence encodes CATSREGQGSTRLNQPQHF. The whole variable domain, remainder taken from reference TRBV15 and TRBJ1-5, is DAMVIQNPRYQVTQFGKPVTLSCSQTLNHNVMYWYQQKSSQAPKLLFHYYDKDFNNEADTPDNFQSRRPNTSFCFLDIRSPGLGDTAMYLCATSREGQGSTRLNQPQHFGDGTRLSIL.

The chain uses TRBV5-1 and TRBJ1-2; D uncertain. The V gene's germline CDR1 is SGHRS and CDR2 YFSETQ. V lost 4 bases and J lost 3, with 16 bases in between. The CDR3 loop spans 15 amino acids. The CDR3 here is CASSPPAEGYYGYTF. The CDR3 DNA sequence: TGCGCCAGCAGCCCCCCAGCCGAAGGATACTATGGCTACACCTTC.

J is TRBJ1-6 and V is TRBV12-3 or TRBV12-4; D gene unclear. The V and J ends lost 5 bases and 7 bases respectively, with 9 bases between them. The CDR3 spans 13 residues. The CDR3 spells CASSTSRNSPLHF. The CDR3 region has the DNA TGTGCCAGCAGTACAAGCAGGAATTCACCCCTCCACTTT.

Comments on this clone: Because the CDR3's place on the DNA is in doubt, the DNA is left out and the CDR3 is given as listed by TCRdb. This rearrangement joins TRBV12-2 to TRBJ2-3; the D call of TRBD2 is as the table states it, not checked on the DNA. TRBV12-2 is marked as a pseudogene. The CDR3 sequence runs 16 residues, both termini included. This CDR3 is CASRLVVGGGTDTQYF.

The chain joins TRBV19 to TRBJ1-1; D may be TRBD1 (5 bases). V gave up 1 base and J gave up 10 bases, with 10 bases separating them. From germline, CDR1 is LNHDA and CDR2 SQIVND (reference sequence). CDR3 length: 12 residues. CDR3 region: CASSIAGRGAFF. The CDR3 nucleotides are TGTGCCAGTAGTATAGCCGGGAGGGGAGCTTTCTTT.

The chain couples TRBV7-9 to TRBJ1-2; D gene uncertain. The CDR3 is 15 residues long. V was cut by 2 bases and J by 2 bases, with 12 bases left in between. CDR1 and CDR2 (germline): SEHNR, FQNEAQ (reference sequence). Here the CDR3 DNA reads TGTGCCAGCAGCTTAATGGGTCAGCGCAACTATGGCTACACCTTC. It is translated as CASSLMGQRNYGYTF.

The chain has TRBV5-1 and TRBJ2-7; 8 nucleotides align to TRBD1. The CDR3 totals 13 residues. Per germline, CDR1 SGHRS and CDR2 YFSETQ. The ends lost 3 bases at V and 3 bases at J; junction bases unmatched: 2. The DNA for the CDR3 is TGCGCCAGCAGCTCGGGACAGGTCTACGAGCAGTACTTC. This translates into CASSSGQVYEQYF.

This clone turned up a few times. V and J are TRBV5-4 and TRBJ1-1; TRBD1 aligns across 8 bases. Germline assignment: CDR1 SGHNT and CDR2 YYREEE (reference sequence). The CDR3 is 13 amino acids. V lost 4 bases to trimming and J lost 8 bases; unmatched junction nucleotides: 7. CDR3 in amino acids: CASSRGQGFEAFF. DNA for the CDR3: TGTGCCAGCAGCCGCGGACAGGGCTTCGAAGCTTTCTTT. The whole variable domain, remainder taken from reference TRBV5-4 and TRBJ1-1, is ETGVTQSPTHLIKTRGQQVTLRCSSQSGHNTVSWYQQALGQGPQFIFQYYREEENGRGNFPPRFSGLQFPNYSSELNVNALELDDSALYLCASSRGQGFEAFFGQGTRLTVV.

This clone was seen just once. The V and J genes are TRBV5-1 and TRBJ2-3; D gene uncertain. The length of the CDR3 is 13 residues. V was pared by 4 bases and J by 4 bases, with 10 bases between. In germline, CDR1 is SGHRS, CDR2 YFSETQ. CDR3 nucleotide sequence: TGCGCCAGCAGCCCGCGAGGACCAGATACGCAGTATTTT. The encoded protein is CASSPRGPDTQYF.

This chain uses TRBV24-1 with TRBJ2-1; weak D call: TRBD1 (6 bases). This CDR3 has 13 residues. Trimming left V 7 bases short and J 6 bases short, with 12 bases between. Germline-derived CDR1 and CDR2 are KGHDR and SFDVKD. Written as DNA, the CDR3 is TGTGCCACCAGACAGGGAAGTAGCAATGAGCAGTTCTTC. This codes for CATRQGSSNEQFF.

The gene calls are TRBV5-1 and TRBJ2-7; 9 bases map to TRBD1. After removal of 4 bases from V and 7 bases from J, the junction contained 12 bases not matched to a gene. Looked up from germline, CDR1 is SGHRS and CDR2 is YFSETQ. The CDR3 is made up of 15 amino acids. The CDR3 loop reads CASSQTGQGLGEQYF. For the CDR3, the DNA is TGCGCCAGCAGCCAAACAGGACAGGGGTTGGGAGAGCAGTACTTC. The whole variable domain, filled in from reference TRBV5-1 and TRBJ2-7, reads KAGVTQTPRYLIKTRGQQVTLSCSPISGHRSVSWYQQTPGQGLQFLFEYFSETQRNKGNFPGRFSGRQFSNSRSEMNVSTLELGDSALYLCASSQTGQGLGEQYFGPGTRLTVT.

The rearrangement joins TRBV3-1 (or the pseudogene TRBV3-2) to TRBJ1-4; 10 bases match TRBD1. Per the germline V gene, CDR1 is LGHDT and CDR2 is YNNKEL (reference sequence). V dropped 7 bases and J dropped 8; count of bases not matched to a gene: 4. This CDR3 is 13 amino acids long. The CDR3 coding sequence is TGTGCCAGCACGCGACAGGGGGCGGAAAAACTGTTTTTT. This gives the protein CASTRQGAEKLFF.

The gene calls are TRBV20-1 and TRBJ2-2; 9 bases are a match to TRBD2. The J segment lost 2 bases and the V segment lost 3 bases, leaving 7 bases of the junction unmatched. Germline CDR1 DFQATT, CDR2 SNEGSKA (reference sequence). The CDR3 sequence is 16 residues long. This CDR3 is CSASVAGGINTGELFF. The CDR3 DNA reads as TGCAGTGCTAGTGTGGCGGGAGGGATTAACACCGGGGAGCTGTTTTTT.

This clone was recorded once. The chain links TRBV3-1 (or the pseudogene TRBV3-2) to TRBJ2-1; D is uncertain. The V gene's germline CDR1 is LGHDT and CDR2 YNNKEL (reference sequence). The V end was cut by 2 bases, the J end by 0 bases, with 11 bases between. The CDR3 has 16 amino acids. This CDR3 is CASSQSLRSSYNEQFF. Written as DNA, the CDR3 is TGTGCCAGCAGCCAAAGCTTGCGGAGCTCCTACAATGAGCAGTTCTTC.

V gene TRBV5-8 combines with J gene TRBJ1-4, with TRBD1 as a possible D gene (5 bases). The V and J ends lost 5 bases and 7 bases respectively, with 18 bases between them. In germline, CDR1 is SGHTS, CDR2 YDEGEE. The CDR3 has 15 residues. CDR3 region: CASSPYRAGSEKLFF. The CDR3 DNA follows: TGTGCCAGCAGTCCCTACAGAGCAGGGAGTGAAAAACTGTTTTTT.

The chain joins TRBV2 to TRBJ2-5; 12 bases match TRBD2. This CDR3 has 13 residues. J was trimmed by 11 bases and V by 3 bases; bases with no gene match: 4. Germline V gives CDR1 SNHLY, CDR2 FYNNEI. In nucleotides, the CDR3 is TGTGCCAGCAGTGAGCTAGCGGGAGGGCCTCAGTACTTC. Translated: CASSELAGGPQYF.

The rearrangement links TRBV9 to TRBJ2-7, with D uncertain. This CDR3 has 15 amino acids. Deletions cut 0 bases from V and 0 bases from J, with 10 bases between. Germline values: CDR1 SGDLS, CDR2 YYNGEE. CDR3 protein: CASSVGHGFSYEQYF. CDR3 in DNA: TGTGCCAGCAGCGTAGGGCACGGATTCTCCTACGAGCAGTACTTC.

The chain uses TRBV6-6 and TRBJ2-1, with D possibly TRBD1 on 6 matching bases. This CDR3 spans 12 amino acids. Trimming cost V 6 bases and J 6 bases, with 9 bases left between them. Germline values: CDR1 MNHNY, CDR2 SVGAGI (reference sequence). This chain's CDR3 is CASRWTANEQFF. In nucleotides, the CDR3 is TGTGCCAGCAGGTGGACAGCCAATGAGCAGTTCTTC.

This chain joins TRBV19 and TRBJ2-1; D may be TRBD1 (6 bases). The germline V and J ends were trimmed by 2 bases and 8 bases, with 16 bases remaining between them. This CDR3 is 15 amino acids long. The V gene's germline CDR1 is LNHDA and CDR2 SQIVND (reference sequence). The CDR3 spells CASSIMGAGTDEQFF. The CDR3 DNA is TGTGCCAGTAGTATAATGGGGGCAGGGACGGATGAGCAGTTCTTC.

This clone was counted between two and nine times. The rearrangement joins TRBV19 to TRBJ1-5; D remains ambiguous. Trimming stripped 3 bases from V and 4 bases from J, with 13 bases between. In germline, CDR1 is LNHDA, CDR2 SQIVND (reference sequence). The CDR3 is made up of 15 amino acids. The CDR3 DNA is TGTGCCAGTAGTATGTTATTCATCAGTAATCAGCCCCAGCATTTT. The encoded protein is CASSMLFISNQPQHF.

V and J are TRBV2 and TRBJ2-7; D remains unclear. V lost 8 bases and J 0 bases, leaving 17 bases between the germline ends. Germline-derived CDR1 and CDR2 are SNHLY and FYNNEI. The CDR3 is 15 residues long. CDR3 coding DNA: TGTGCCAGCTCGGTGGCACCCGACCACTCCTACGAGCAGTACTTC. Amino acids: CASSVAPDHSYEQYF.

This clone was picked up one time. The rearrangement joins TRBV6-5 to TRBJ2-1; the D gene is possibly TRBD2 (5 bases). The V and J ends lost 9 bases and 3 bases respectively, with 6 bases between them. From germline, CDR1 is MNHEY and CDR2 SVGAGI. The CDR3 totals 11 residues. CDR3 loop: CARDFYNEQFF. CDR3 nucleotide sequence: TGTGCCAGGGACTTCTACAATGAGCAGTTCTTC.